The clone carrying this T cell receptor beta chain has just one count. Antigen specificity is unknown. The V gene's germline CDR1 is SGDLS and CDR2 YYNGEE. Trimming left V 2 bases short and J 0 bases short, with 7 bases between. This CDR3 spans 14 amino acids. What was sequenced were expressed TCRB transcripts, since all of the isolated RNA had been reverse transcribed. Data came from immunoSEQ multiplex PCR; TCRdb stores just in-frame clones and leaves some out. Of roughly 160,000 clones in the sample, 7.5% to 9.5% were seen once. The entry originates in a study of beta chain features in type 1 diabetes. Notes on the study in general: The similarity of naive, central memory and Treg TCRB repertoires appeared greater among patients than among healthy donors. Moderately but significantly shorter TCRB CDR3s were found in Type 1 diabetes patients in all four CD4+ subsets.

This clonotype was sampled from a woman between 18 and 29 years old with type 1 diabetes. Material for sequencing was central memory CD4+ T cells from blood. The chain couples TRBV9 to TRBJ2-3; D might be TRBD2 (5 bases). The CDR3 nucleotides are TGTGCCAGCAGCGTTAGCGCGAGCACAGATACGCAGTATTTT. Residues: CASSVSASTDTQYF.